The entry below gives a single T cell receptor (beta chain) sequence along with its context. The antigen is unknown. This specimen comes from a study of cytomegalovirus exposure and HLA in healthy donors. Findings of the study overall: Confirmation in vitro established that three CMV-associated chains were specific for CMV antigens.

V lost 4 bases to trimming and J lost 2 bases; unmatched junction nucleotides: 5. CDR3 size: 15 residues. CDR1 is MRHNA, CDR2 SNTAGT, per germline. Sequenced by immunoSEQ multiplex PCR; TCRdb stores in-frame clones only, minus some. The repertoire holds nearly 80,000 clones, with 80% to 95% as singletons. The sequence was collected from a woman aged 25 to 39 in good health and CMV-seronegative. This chain connects TRBV6-4 to TRBJ2-3; 8 nucleotides match TRBD1. The sample taken for sequencing was PBMCs. CDR3 residues: CASSARQGPTDTQYF. The CDR3, as DNA: TGTGCCAGCAGTGCACGACAGGGGCCCACAGATACGCAGTATTTT.